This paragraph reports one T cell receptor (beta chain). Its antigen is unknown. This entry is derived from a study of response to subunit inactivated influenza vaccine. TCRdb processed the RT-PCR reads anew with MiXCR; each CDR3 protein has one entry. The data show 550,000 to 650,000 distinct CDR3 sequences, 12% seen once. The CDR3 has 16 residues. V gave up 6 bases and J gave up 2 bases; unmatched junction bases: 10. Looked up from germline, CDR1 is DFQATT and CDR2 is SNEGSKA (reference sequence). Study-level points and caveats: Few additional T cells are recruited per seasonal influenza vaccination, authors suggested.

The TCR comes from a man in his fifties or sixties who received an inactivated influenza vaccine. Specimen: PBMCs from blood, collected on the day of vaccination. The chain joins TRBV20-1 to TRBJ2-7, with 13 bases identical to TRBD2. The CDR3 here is CSARRLAGGETYEQYF. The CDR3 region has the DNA TGCAGTGCGCGTAGACTAGCGGGAGGAGAGACCTACGAGCAGTACTTC.